This T cell receptor (beta chain) was obtained from a study of cytomegalovirus exposure and HLA in healthy donors (dated by TCRdb to the late 2010s). As for the study more broadly: According to an earlier analysis of 587 of the donors, 200 million or so T cells yielded 117 million unique TCR beta sequences and about 280 Gb of sequence data. In a later genetic analysis, genome-wide SNP genotypes for about three fifths of the roughly 670 donors were used, and that subset was treated as a discovery cohort. All discovery cohort repertoires had been generated on a single sequencing platform. The study profiled the T cell repertoires of approximately 700 subjects by immunosequencing and related them to cytomegalovirus serostatus. The study aimed to test whether cataloging public T cell receptors could reveal signatures of past pathogen exposure. Rather than drawing on any new phenotypic data, the later analysis identified candidate immune exposures from TCR beta sequences and the way those sequences occurred across donors. Donor age, sex, ethnicity and CMV serostatus were compiled together with the repertoire data. An earlier analysis of approximately 630 of the donors applied high-throughput TCR beta sequencing to assess whether each TCR beta V gene segment acted as functional or pseudogenic. Among the 398 genotyped donors, roughly 80% belonged to the genetic ancestry cluster associated with self-reported Caucasian donors. The number of donors typed differed by locus, with 629-630 for A, B, C, DRB1 and DQB1, around 520 for DQA1, 600 to 610 for DPA1, and roughly 450 for DPB1. In a later analysis, previously published TCR beta repertoires from 550 to 750 donors were re-analyzed and high-resolution HLA genotyping was added so that TCR occurrence patterns could be studied. Roughly 5 DR-DQ haplotypes were handled as single units for association and clustering, since linkage in the cohort was strong. To predict cytomegalovirus infection status, the study brought together high-throughput TCR immunosequencing, statistical association of individual TCRs with disease status, and machine learning. Both class I and class II loci were covered by HLA typing, at four-digit resolution. In addition to the first cohort of 666 subjects, a separate validation cohort of about 120 different subjects was used. An early release that covered some 640 HLA-typed donors contained about 300 gigabases of sequencing data and approximately 85 million unique TCR sequences. Across about 370 genotyped donors of the cohort, an average of approximately 220,000 unique TCR beta nucleotide sequences per donor were sequenced, and roughly a sixth of those sequences were non-productive. Overall results and qualifications from the work: Because counts were too low, seventeen rarely observed V segments, including chromosome 9 orphons, were left out of the earlier analysis of 587 of the donors. According to the authors, the approach could potentially be generalized to other disease states and immunological phenotypes. HLA typing was unavailable for some donors at each locus, so association tests used only the typed subset. According to a later analysis, most CMV-associated TCR beta chains appeared to be HLA-restricted, and the HLA associations seemed to be driven largely by CMV exposure. The classifier was reported to diagnose cytomegalovirus status with high specificity and sensitivity in both the original cohort and the validation cohort. Some IMGT-functional V segments, including TRBV6-2 and TRBV6-3, could not be distinguished by the 87-base-pair reads and were therefore excluded. When HLA alleles, especially DR and DQ, strongly co-occurred, attributing TCR associations to individual alleles was difficult. A later analysis reported that several top co-occurrence clusters appeared linked to parvovirus B19, influenza, CMV and Epstein-Barr virus. A later analysis associated around 16,000 TCR beta sequences with specific HLA alleles at a false discovery rate of 0.05. In a later analysis, HLA-associated TCR beta chains showed more clonal expansion and lower generation probabilities than non-associated chains that were equally common. The sequencing pipeline was judged likely to have produced a cluster of highly shared sequence variants as a technical artifact. The presence/absence analyses assumed that sequencing depth was roughly uniform across donors, and that assumption may not be true. This cohort had only TCR beta chains sequenced, and the lack of alpha or paired-chain data limited which features could be detected. The only immune exposure information available for the cohort was CMV serostatus. An association between a missense DCLRE1C variant and V-gene and J-gene trimming of TCR beta chains was found in a later genetic analysis and replicated in an independent cohort. A total of 164 TCR beta chains were listed by the study as associated with cytomegalovirus. An earlier analysis of 587 of the donors showed that most TCR beta V segments appeared in productive rearrangements either about 87% or about 30% of the time, which broadly matched IMGT annotations. A later analysis found that TCR association rates varied across HLA loci, with DRB1 alleles showing the most associated TCRs and HLA-C alleles the fewest. In vitro tests confirmed that a few of the cytomegalovirus-associated TCR beta chains recognize cytomegalovirus antigens. Most TCR sequences were seen in very few donors, while some public TCRs were found in many individuals. Correlated functional status among segregating V segments might be attributable to linkage disequilibrium, but an unknown experimental factor could not be ruled out. In a later genetic analysis, fewer N-insertions in productive TCRs were reported among donors in an Asian-associated ancestry cluster than the roughly 700-donor mean. A further reported finding was that TCR beta sequences accurately predicted the HLA-A and HLA-B alleles for most subjects in the first cohort.

Library preparation used the immunoSEQ multiplex PCR assay. For the multiplex PCR, a mixture combining 60 forward primers for TCR Vbeta segments and 13 reverse primers for TCR Jbeta segments was used. Amplification of the CDR3 region of rearranged TCR beta genes was performed with a multiplex PCR assay on genomic DNA. The Illumina HiSeq System was used to sequence the amplified TCR beta libraries as 87-base-pair reads. Per the original workflow: Across the roughly 700 repertoires, a later analysis counted some 80 million unique TCR beta chains, some 11 million of which were shared by at least two donors. A nearest-neighbor algorithm error-corrected the raw reads and collapsed the reads into unique sequences, merging closely related sequences to remove PCR and sequencing errors. To assign V, D and J gene segments, CDR3 sequences were aligned to IMGT reference sequences. For a sequence to be retained, a match of at least six nucleotides to both a V gene segment and a J gene segment was required. A rearrangement was called productive if the CDR3 had no stop codons and remained in frame with V and J, and every other rearrangement was called non-productive. Following IMGT convention, CDR3 was defined as the stretch from the second conserved V-encoded cysteine to the conserved J-encoded phenylalanine. In an earlier analysis of approximately 500 of the donors, sequences lacking an unambiguous match to a single V gene segment were excluded. In an earlier analysis of a few hundred of the donors, V segments were called functional above 56.7% productive rearrangements and were called segregating when the between-donor standard deviation exceeded 5%. To diagnose cytomegalovirus status from the catalog of TCR beta chain sequences, a statistical classification framework was built. In a later analysis, V and J genes were assigned by comparing TCR nucleotide sequences against IMGT/GENE-DB human TR gene sequences. Using the TCRdist pipeline, a later analysis assigned CDR3 sequences along with most-parsimonious VDJ recombination scenarios. In a later analysis, each TCR beta chain was defined by its CDR3 amino acid sequence together with its V-gene family, and reads lacking a unique V-gene family were excluded. A later analysis removed 592 highly shared, low-generation-probability nucleotide sequences to deal with suspected cross-contamination and a sequencing artifact. For each public chain, a later analysis derived a clonal expansion index from normalized ranks of inferred template counts within each repertoire. In a later analysis, generation probabilities were computed using a VDJ recombination model fitted to out-of-frame rearrangements, and the results were checked against IGoR. Hypergeometric tests were used in a later analysis to score TCR-TCR, TCR-HLA and TCR-CMV co-occurrence, with a repertoire-size bias correction applied to the TCR pairs. A later analysis estimated false discovery rates by permuting HLA or CMV assignments 20 times. In a later analysis, co-occurring TCRs were grouped with DBSCAN, and TCRdist sequence similarity was added when clustering was performed within HLA-allele-positive subsets. Repertoires with fewer than 30,000 or more than 120,000 public chains, plus five repertoires with anomalous nucleotide sharing, were excluded from co-occurrence clustering. Sourced from immuneACCESS, this table was stored by TCRdb with only in-frame sequences that have V and J called. A share of the clones is absent; for the studies checked, an unresolved V gene accounts for under half, and the remainder has no known explanation. The V and J calls and the clone size are those of that table, but D and trimming were determined from the DNA. The sample table holds about 140,000 clones, of which over 50% were seen once. Approximately 1.6% of the sample goes to the ten largest clones.

This clone was picked up one time. The antigen it binds to is not known. Qualities for individual bases were not recorded, and no much larger clone is one base off. The cohort consisted of fewer than 700 healthy bone marrow donors. Cohort members were all nominally healthy when sampled, although unrecorded immune exposures were likely present. Of the approximately 700 cohort members, approximately 300 had positive CMV serostatus and 350 to 400 had negative CMV serostatus, and CMV serostatus was not recorded for the donor. Each donor provided a peripheral blood sample, and peripheral blood mononuclear cells were used for TCR beta sequencing. Genomic DNA extraction from the blood cell samples was performed with the Qiagen DNeasy Blood Extraction Kit. The germline V gene encodes CDR1 SGDLS and CDR2 YYNGEE. Deletion took 4 bases off V and 0 bases off J, with a span of 12 bases between the germline ends. Spanning cysteine to phenylalanine, the CDR3 consists of 15 amino acids. The only DNA kept is the CDR3, 45 bases in frame from the first base.

This sequence originates from a human donor in good health. The chain is encoded by TRBV9 joined to TRBJ2-3; the D segment could be TRBD2, given 6 matching bases. Sequencing was carried out using PBMCs. The CDR3 has the sequence CASSPQRASTDTQYF. The DNA sequence follows: TGTGCCAGCAGCCCCCAGCGGGCTAGCACAGATACGCAGTATTTT.